This T cell receptor beta chain was documented in a study of T cell responses to AZD1222 COVID-19 vaccine. Whole-study findings and limits: Of spike-specific TCRs, nearly half reportedly target regions left unmutated in variants. When two AZD1222 doses had been given, Spike-specific TCR breadth and depth rose. Clonal diversity may have been underestimated, and the donors were mostly white British, with more females than males. Repertoires were collected only later (after the peak T cell response had occurred).

Measured with immunoSEQ multiplex PCR; TCRdb has only the in-frame clones, and not every one. The sample comprises approximately 100,000 clones, roughly 91% of which are singletons, and less than 4% rests with the top ten. Germline V lookup: CDR1 KGHDR, CDR2 SFDVKD. This CDR3 has 13 amino acids. V was pared by 1 base and J by 9 bases, with 9 bases between. On this clone itself: Its antigen remains unknown.

The starting material was peripheral blood, obtained on day 0 of AZD1222 vaccination. The chain has TRBV24-1 and TRBJ2-1; maybe TRBD2 (6 bases). This TCR was sampled from an adult in good health. CDR3 DNA sequence: TGTGCCACCAGTGATTTTGTGGGGGGTGAGCAGTTCTTC. Protein: CATSDFVGGEQFF.